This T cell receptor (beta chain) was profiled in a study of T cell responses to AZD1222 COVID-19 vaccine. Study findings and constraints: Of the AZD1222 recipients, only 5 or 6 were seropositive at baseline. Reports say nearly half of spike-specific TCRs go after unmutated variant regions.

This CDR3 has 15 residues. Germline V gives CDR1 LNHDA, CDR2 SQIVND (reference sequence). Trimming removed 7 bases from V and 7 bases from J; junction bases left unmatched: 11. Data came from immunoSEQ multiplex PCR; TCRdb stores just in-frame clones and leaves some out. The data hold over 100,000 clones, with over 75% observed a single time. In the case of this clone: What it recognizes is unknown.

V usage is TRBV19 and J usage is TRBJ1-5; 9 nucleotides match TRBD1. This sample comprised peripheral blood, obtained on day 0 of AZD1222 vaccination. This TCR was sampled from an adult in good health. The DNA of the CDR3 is TGTGCCAGTAAAGTGGGGACAGGGTCTAGCCAGCCCCAGCATTTT. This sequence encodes CASKVGTGSSQPQHF.